The rows below give T cell receptor beta chains drawn from one sample of a study of cytomegalovirus exposure and HLA in healthy donors. Assay used: immunoSEQ multiplex PCR; TCRdb lists only in-frame clones, some missing. This repertoire shows over 95,000 clones, 65% to 80% found once; its top ten account for about 2.5%. The source material was PBMCs. The receptors here all came from a female donor in good health and CMV-seronegative. Both conserved end residues are part of each CDR3. The D gene is left open where the match is weak. Clone size is shown for a subset of rows, as once, few, many or a class of expanded clone.

clone_size: -
v_call: TRBV6-1
d_call: TRBD2
j_call: TRBJ2-5
cdr3_nt: TGTGCCAGCAGTGAAACAACAACGCGGGGGGGGGCGACCCAGTACTTC
cdr3_aa: CASSETTTRGGATQYF

clone_size: -
v_call: TRBV5-5
d_call: TRBD1
j_call: TRBJ1-1
cdr3_nt: TGTGCCAGCAGCTTGATGTGGGGACAGGGGGATACTGAAGCTTTCTTT
cdr3_aa: CASSLMWGQGDTEAFF

clone_size: -
v_call: TRBV13
d_call: TRBD2
j_call: TRBJ2-2
cdr3_nt: TGTGCCAGCCCCCGTTCCCCGGGACTAGCGGGGGGCCCCAACACCGGGGAGCTGTTTTTT
cdr3_aa: CASPRSPGLAGGPNTGELFF

clone_size: -
v_call: TRBV5-1
d_call: TRBD1
j_call: TRBJ2-1
cdr3_nt: TGCGCCAGCAGCTTAGGGACAGCAAACGATGAGCAGTTCTTC
cdr3_aa: CASSLGTANDEQFF

clone_size: once
v_call: TRBV29-1
d_call: TRBD2
j_call: TRBJ2-1
cdr3_nt: TGCAGCGCCCAGACTAGCGGGGATTACAATGAGCAGTTCTTC
cdr3_aa: CSAQTSGDYNEQFF

clone_size: -
v_call: TRBV25-1
d_call: TRBD2
j_call: TRBJ2-3
cdr3_nt: TGTGCCAGCAGTGAATTACCCCTAGCGGGGGGGCGGGATACGCAGTATTTT
cdr3_aa: CASSELPLAGGRDTQYF

clone_size: few
v_call: TRBV6-1
d_call: TRBD1
j_call: TRBJ1-1
cdr3_nt: TGTGCCAGCAGAGGGGACAGCTTCATGAACACTGAAGCTTTCTTT
cdr3_aa: CASRGDSFMNTEAFF

clone_size: -
v_call: TRBV5-1
d_call: -
j_call: TRBJ1-3
cdr3_nt: TGCGCCAGCAGCTCGGGGGGGGCTGGAAACACCATATATTTT
cdr3_aa: CASSSGGAGNTIYF

clone_size: -
v_call: TRBV2
d_call: TRBD2
j_call: TRBJ2-3
cdr3_nt: TGTGCCACCCGAATGGCGGGGGGTTTAGATACGCAGTATTTT
cdr3_aa: CATRMAGGLDTQYF

clone_size: -
v_call: TRBV19
d_call: -
j_call: TRBJ1-1
cdr3_nt: TGTGCCACCCGGGTGGGGGAGGCCGCTTTCTTT
cdr3_aa: CATRVGEAAFF

clone_size: -
v_call: TRBV7-7
d_call: TRBD1
j_call: TRBJ1-4
cdr3_nt: TGTGCCAGCAGCTCCGCCGGGACAGAGAAGAGGGCAACTAATGAAAAACTGTTTTTT
cdr3_aa: CASSSAGTEKRATNEKLFF

clone_size: -
v_call: TRBV6-1
d_call: -
j_call: TRBJ1-2
cdr3_nt: TGTGCCAGCATTTCAGGACACCTACTCTATGGCTACACCTTC
cdr3_aa: CASISGHLLYGYTF

clone_size: -
v_call: TRBV7-2
d_call: TRBD2
j_call: TRBJ2-7
cdr3_nt: TGTGCCAGCAGCCGTATTGCTGGCGGGGGGTCGGGCGAGCAGTACTTC
cdr3_aa: CASSRIAGGGSGEQYF

clone_size: -
v_call: TRBV6-5
d_call: -
j_call: TRBJ2-1
cdr3_nt: TGTGCCAGCAGCTGGGGGGAGGAGCAGTTCTTC
cdr3_aa: CASSWGEEQFF

clone_size: -
v_call: TRBV6-5
d_call: -
j_call: TRBJ1-1
cdr3_nt: TGTGCCACCGGACAGACTGAGTCGACTGAAGCTTTCTTT
cdr3_aa: CATGQTESTEAFF

clone_size: -
v_call: TRBV7-2
d_call: TRBD2
j_call: TRBJ2-7
cdr3_nt: TGTGCCAGCAGTTCCCTAGCGGGGGTCTCCGAGCAGTACTTC
cdr3_aa: CASSSLAGVSEQYF

clone_size: -
v_call: TRBV7-2
d_call: -
j_call: TRBJ1-2
cdr3_nt: TGTGCCAGCAGCCGAGGGAGGGGGGGAGCCTATGGCTACACCTTC
cdr3_aa: CASSRGRGGAYGYTF

clone_size: -
v_call: TRBV5-1
d_call: -
j_call: TRBJ2-7
cdr3_nt: TGCGCCAGCAGCGGCCTCCTTGGGGGGGGGCCCTCCTACGAGCAGTACTTC
cdr3_aa: CASSGLLGGGPSYEQYF

clone_size: -
v_call: TRBV2
d_call: -
j_call: TRBJ2-7
cdr3_nt: TGTGCCAGCAGGGGTCTCCGGGACGAGCAGTACTTC
cdr3_aa: CASRGLRDEQYF

clone_size: -
v_call: TRBV5-1
d_call: -
j_call: TRBJ2-1
cdr3_nt: TGCGCCAGCAGCTTGGGAGCTCCGGAGCAGTTCTTC
cdr3_aa: CASSLGAPEQFF

clone_size: -
v_call: TRBV6-5
d_call: -
j_call: TRBJ2-1
cdr3_nt: TGTGCCGTACAGGGCGTTGGGTACAATGAGCAGTTCTTC
cdr3_aa: CAVQGVGYNEQFF

clone_size: -
v_call: TRBV2
d_call: -
j_call: TRBJ2-1
cdr3_nt: TGTGCCAGCAGTGAAGCATCAGGCAATGAGCAGTTCTTC
cdr3_aa: CASSEASGNEQFF

clone_size: -
v_call: TRBV2
d_call: -
j_call: TRBJ1-2
cdr3_nt: TGTGCCAACTCCCCCGGGGGGCTATTAGAAGTCAACGGCTACACCTTC
cdr3_aa: CANSPGGLLEVNGYTF

clone_size: -
v_call: TRBV6-6
d_call: -
j_call: TRBJ2-5
cdr3_nt: TGTGCCAGCAGTTACTCGAGTTCCTCCCTAGAACCCCTTCACTTC
cdr3_aa: CASSYSSSSLEPLHF

clone_size: -
v_call: TRBV27
d_call: -
j_call: TRBJ1-1
cdr3_nt: TGTGCCAGCAGTTGGGGGGTGGACACTGAAGCTTTCTTT
cdr3_aa: CASSWGVDTEAFF

clone_size: -
v_call: TRBV7-2
d_call: TRBD2
j_call: TRBJ2-7
cdr3_nt: TGTGCCAGCAGCTTAGAAGTGGCGGGGGGCCACTACGAGCAGTACTTC
cdr3_aa: CASSLEVAGGHYEQYF

clone_size: -
v_call: TRBV10-3
d_call: -
j_call: TRBJ1-1
cdr3_nt: TGTGCCATCAGTGAGTCCACTGCGGGATACACTGAAGCTTTCTTT
cdr3_aa: CAISESTAGYTEAFF

clone_size: -
v_call: TRBV6-5
d_call: TRBD1
j_call: TRBJ2-7
cdr3_nt: TGTGCCAGCAGTCCCGGAACTCAGGGGGCATACGAGCAGTACTTC
cdr3_aa: CASSPGTQGAYEQYF

clone_size: -
v_call: TRBV2
d_call: TRBD2
j_call: TRBJ2-3
cdr3_nt: TGTGCCAGCAGTGAAGCGGCGACCCGGCGGAGCGGGGGGGGCACAGATACGCAGTATTTT
cdr3_aa: CASSEAATRRSGGGTDTQYF

clone_size: -
v_call: TRBV11-2
d_call: -
j_call: TRBJ2-3
cdr3_nt: TGTGCCAGCAGCATACGGTCCACAACCCGCGGGGCAGATACGCAGTATTTT
cdr3_aa: CASSIRSTTRGADTQYF

clone_size: -
v_call: TRBV29-1
d_call: -
j_call: TRBJ1-1
cdr3_nt: TGCAGCGCTTTTCAGGGGCGAACGATGAACACTGAAGCTTTCTTT
cdr3_aa: CSAFQGRTMNTEAFF

clone_size: few
v_call: TRBV14
d_call: -
j_call: TRBJ2-7
cdr3_nt: TGTGCCAGCAGCCAAGGTTCACAGCTTCGCGAGCAGTACTTC
cdr3_aa: CASSQGSQLREQYF

clone_size: -
v_call: TRBV4-2
d_call: -
j_call: TRBJ2-5
cdr3_nt: TGTGCCAGCAGCCCGGCGCGGGGGCAGACCCAGTACTTC
cdr3_aa: CASSPARGQTQYF

clone_size: -
v_call: TRBV5-4
d_call: TRBD1
j_call: TRBJ2-1
cdr3_nt: TGTGCCAGCAGCCGCCCAGGGGGCGGGGAGCAGTTCTTC
cdr3_aa: CASSRPGGGEQFF

clone_size: -
v_call: TRBV27
d_call: TRBD1
j_call: TRBJ1-1
cdr3_nt: TGTGCCAGCAGTGGGGACAGAACAGGGAGCACTGAAGCTTTCTTT
cdr3_aa: CASSGDRTGSTEAFF

clone_size: -
v_call: TRBV4-2
d_call: TRBD1
j_call: TRBJ2-2
cdr3_nt: TGTGCCAGCAGCCTACAGGGGAAAAACACCGGGGAGCTGTTTTTT
cdr3_aa: CASSLQGKNTGELFF

clone_size: -
v_call: TRBV30
d_call: TRBD1
j_call: TRBJ1-1
cdr3_nt: TGTGCCTGGACTAGAAAGGGGGCGGTGAACACTGAAGCTTTCTTT
cdr3_aa: CAWTRKGAVNTEAFF

clone_size: -
v_call: TRBV7-9
d_call: TRBD2
j_call: TRBJ2-1
cdr3_nt: TGTGCCAGCAGCCCTACTAGCGTTCTCTACAATGAGCAGTTCTTC
cdr3_aa: CASSPTSVLYNEQFF

clone_size: -
v_call: TRBV6-1
d_call: -
j_call: TRBJ1-1
cdr3_nt: TGTGCCAGCAGTGCTGAAACAGATATGAACACTGAAGCTTTCTTT
cdr3_aa: CASSAETDMNTEAFF

clone_size: -
v_call: TRBV5-4
d_call: TRBD1
j_call: TRBJ1-6
cdr3_nt: TGTGCCAGCAGCTCCCCGACAGGGGGGAGTTCACCCCTCCACTTT
cdr3_aa: CASSSPTGGSSPLHF

clone_size: -
v_call: TRBV25-1
d_call: -
j_call: TRBJ1-2
cdr3_nt: TGTGCCAGCAGTCAGGAATATGGCTACACCTTC
cdr3_aa: CASSQEYGYTF

clone_size: -
v_call: TRBV6-1
d_call: -
j_call: TRBJ1-6
cdr3_nt: TGTGCCAGCAGTGAAGGGGCAGGGGACAATAATTCACCCCTCCACTTT
cdr3_aa: CASSEGAGDNNSPLHF

clone_size: -
v_call: TRBV10-3
d_call: -
j_call: TRBJ2-7
cdr3_nt: TGTGCCGTCCAGGAGGAGGTGGCATCCTCCTACGAGCAGTACTTC
cdr3_aa: CAVQEEVASSYEQYF

clone_size: -
v_call: TRBV4-2
d_call: -
j_call: TRBJ1-2
cdr3_nt: TGTGCCAGCAGCCAAGATCTCGTGGGAGTGGGGGGCTACACCTTC
cdr3_aa: CASSQDLVGVGGYTF

clone_size: once
v_call: TRBV2
d_call: TRBD2
j_call: TRBJ2-5
cdr3_nt: TGTGCCAGACAACGGGGGAGGGAGGAGACCCAGTACTTC
cdr3_aa: CARQRGREETQYF

clone_size: -
v_call: TRBV7-2
d_call: TRBD2
j_call: TRBJ2-3
cdr3_nt: TGTGCCAGCAGCCAATTGGGAGCGGGGGGTCCAGATACGCAGTATTTT
cdr3_aa: CASSQLGAGGPDTQYF

clone_size: few
v_call: TRBV5-6
d_call: TRBD1
j_call: TRBJ1-1
cdr3_nt: TGTGCCAGCAGCGGGAAACAGGGGAGAATGACTGAAGCTTTCTTT
cdr3_aa: CASSGKQGRMTEAFF

clone_size: -
v_call: TRBV18
d_call: -
j_call: TRBJ1-5
cdr3_nt: TGTGCCAGCTCACCGGGACCAGGGGTAGGTCAGCCCCAGCATTTT
cdr3_aa: CASSPGPGVGQPQHF

clone_size: -
v_call: TRBV11-2
d_call: TRBD1
j_call: TRBJ1-1
cdr3_nt: TGTGCCAGCAGCCCGGACAGGGACACTGAAGCTTTCTTT
cdr3_aa: CASSPDRDTEAFF

clone_size: -
v_call: TRBV5-5
d_call: TRBD1
j_call: TRBJ1-2
cdr3_nt: TGTGCCAGCAGTTACGACAGGGGATTGGACTATGGCTACACCTTC
cdr3_aa: CASSYDRGLDYGYTF

clone_size: -
v_call: TRBV7-9
d_call: TRBD1
j_call: TRBJ2-5
cdr3_nt: TGTGCCAGCAGCTGGGACAGGGGGCAAGAGACCCAGTACTTC
cdr3_aa: CASSWDRGQETQYF

clone_size: -
v_call: TRBV13
d_call: TRBD2
j_call: TRBJ2-1
cdr3_nt: TGTGCCAGCAGCCTCGGACTAGCGGGGGGCTCCTACAATGAGCAGTTCTTC
cdr3_aa: CASSLGLAGGSYNEQFF

clone_size: -
v_call: TRBV6-5
d_call: -
j_call: TRBJ2-7
cdr3_nt: TGTGCCAGCAGTTACTCGATTAGCGGAGCAACCTACGAGCAGTACTTC
cdr3_aa: CASSYSISGATYEQYF

clone_size: -
v_call: TRBV6-1
d_call: -
j_call: TRBJ1-2
cdr3_nt: TGTGCCAGCAGTGAAGTGTGGAGGGCGCCTAACTATGGCTACACCTTC
cdr3_aa: CASSEVWRAPNYGYTF

clone_size: once
v_call: TRBV18
d_call: -
j_call: TRBJ2-7
cdr3_nt: TGTGCCAGCTCACCCCTGCCAGTCTACGAGCAGTACTTC
cdr3_aa: CASSPLPVYEQYF